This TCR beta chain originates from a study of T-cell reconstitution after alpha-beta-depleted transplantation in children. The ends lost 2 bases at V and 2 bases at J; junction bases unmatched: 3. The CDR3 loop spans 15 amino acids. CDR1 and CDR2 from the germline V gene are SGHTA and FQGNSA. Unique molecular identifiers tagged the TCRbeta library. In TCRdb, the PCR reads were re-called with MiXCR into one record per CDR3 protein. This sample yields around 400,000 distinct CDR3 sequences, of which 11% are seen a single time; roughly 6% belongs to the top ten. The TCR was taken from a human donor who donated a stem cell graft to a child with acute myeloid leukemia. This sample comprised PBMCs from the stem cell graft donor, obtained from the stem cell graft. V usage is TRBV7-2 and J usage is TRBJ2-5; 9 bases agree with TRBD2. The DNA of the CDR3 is TGTGCCAGCAGCTTACTAGCGGGGAGGCAAGAGACCCAGTACTTC. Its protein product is CASSLLAGRQETQYF.